The 15 T cell receptor beta chains in this list originate from one sample, sequenced in a study of T cell repertoires in cytomegalovirus infection. In TCRdb, the reads were re-called with MiXCR into one record per CDR3 protein. The sample lists about 52,000 distinct CDR3 sequences, roughly 21% seen once, with about four fifths in the top ten. No antigen is known for these receptors. Here the sequenced sample was CD8+ T cells from cultured PBMCs, taken from culture after CMV antigen stimulation. The receptors originated from a human donor in good health (CMV status not recorded). Some clones in this sample may be carry-over from other donors' samples.

This clonotype was observed at least ten times. This chain joins TRBV7-2 and TRBJ1-2, with a tentative D call TRBD1 (6 bases). This CDR3 is 15 amino acids long. V was pared by 2 bases and J by 4 bases, with 14 bases between. Germline CDR1 SGHTA, CDR2 FQGNSA. CDR3 amino acids: CASSLPHRARYGYTF. The DNA of the CDR3 is TGTGCCAGCAGCTTACCCCACAGGGCGCGCTATGGCTACACCTTC.

This clonotype was recorded a few times. The chain employs TRBV7-9 and TRBJ2-7, with unresolved D. The CDR3 contains 12 residues. Between the trimmed V and J ends, which lost 2 bases and 2 bases, there was a span of 4 bases. Germline-derived CDR1 and CDR2 are SEHNR and FQNEAQ (reference sequence). The DNA for the CDR3 is TGTGCCAGCAGCTTAAGTCCCTACGAGCAGTACTTC. As protein: CASSLSPYEQYF.

This clonotype was seen repeatedly, ten times or more. CDR3 sequence: CASSLARPQSSETQYF. In nucleotides, the CDR3 is TGTGCCAGCAGCTTAGCGCGGCCGCAATCCTCGGAGACCCAGTACTTC. The rearrangement links TRBV7-2 to TRBJ2-5; unclear D gene. The V end was cut by 0 bases, the J end by 5 bases, with 16 bases between. The CDR3 is made up of 16 amino acids. Germline-derived CDR1 and CDR2 are SGHTA and FQGNSA.

The chain carries TRBV24-1 and TRBJ1-5, with D uncertain. V lost 0 bases to trimming and J lost 0 bases, with 2 bases between them. Germline assignment: CDR1 KGHDR and CDR2 SFDVKD. The CDR3 totals 14 residues. This CDR3 reads CATSDLNSNQPQHF. The CDR3 DNA reads as TGTGCCACCAGTGATTTGAATAGCAATCAGCCCCAGCATTTT.

This clonotype came up a few times. The gene calls are TRBV19 and TRBJ1-1, with 8 bases aligning to TRBD1. CDR1 and CDR2 from the germline V gene are LNHDA and SQIVND (reference sequence). The CDR3 contains 15 residues. With V trimmed by 4 bases and J by 3 bases, 7 bases remained unmatched. The CDR3 DNA reads TGTGCCAGTAGTAACCGGGACAGGCTGTACACTGAAGCTTTCTTT. Translation gives CASSNRDRLYTEAFF.

V is TRBV10-2 and J is TRBJ2-5; TRBD1 aligns across 8 bases. The germline gives CDR1 WSHSY, CDR2 SAAADI. V was pared by 1 base and J by 3 bases, with 4 bases of the junction left unmatched. The CDR3 sequence is 15 residues long. The chain's CDR3 is CASSEWGQEEETQYF. As DNA, the CDR3 is TGCGCCAGCAGTGAGTGGGGACAGGAAGAAGAGACCCAGTACTTC.

Only a few counts were recorded for this clonotype. The chain has TRBV7-6 and TRBJ2-7, with TRBD2 matching over 12 bases. Germline loops: CDR1 SGHVS, CDR2 FNYEAQ. The CDR3 is made up of 15 amino acids. The trim removed 6 bases at V and 3 bases at J, leaving 6 bases unmatched. This CDR3 reads CASSPRLAGVYEQYF. In nucleotides, the CDR3 is TGTGCCAGCAGTCCCCGACTAGCGGGGGTCTACGAGCAGTACTTC.

V is TRBV28 and J is TRBJ1-1, with TRBD1 matching over 7 bases. V was pared by 6 bases and J by 1 base, with 2 bases of the junction left unmatched. In germline, CDR1 is MDHEN, CDR2 SYDVKM. The CDR3 runs to 13 residues. The CDR3 nucleotides read TGTGCCAGCAGCGGACAGGAGAACACTGAAGCTTTCTTT. Protein sequence: CASSGQENTEAFF.

The CDR3 DNA sequence: TGTGCCAGCAGCTTAGGTGGGGGACTTTCCTACGAGCAGTACTTC. This translates into CASSLGGGLSYEQYF. This rearrangement joins TRBV7-8 to TRBJ2-7, with D possibly matching TRBD2 (6 bases). This CDR3 is built from 15 residues. Germline V gene sequence: CDR1 SGHVS, CDR2 FQNEAQ. Between the trimmed V and J ends, which lost 1 base and 1 base, there was a span of 11 bases.

This chain uses TRBV7-8 with TRBJ2-1, with D perhaps given as TRBD1 or TRBD2 (5 bases each). In germline, CDR1 is SGHVS, CDR2 FQNEAQ. The CDR3 is 15 amino acids. V lost 5 bases and J lost 6, with 17 bases in between. As DNA, the CDR3 is TGTGCCAGCAGCCCAAGAGGGGCGCTGGGCAATGAGCAGTTCTTC. Amino acids: CASSPRGALGNEQFF.

This clonotype was counted ten times or more. The chain combines TRBV7-8 with TRBJ1-2; D possibly corresponds to TRBD1 (5 bases). Trimming left V 2 bases short and J 10 bases short, with 14 bases between. Germline V gene sequence: CDR1 SGHVS, CDR2 FQNEAQ. The CDR3 consists of 13 residues. Here the CDR3 reads CASSLWPQGLYTF. In DNA, the CDR3 is TGTGCCAGCAGCTTATGGCCTCAGGGACTCTACACCTTC.

The rearrangement uses TRBV14 and TRBJ1-1; 7 bases are shared with TRBD1. The germline V gene encodes CDR1 SGHDN and CDR2 FVKESK. The junction had 18 bases not matched to a gene; V was cut back by 1 base and J by 1 base. The CDR3 loop spans 20 amino acids. For the CDR3, the DNA is TGTGCCAGCAGCCAAGGGGACAGATTGGGCAGGGCCTGGCCGAACACTGAAGCTTTCTTT. It codes for CASSQGDRLGRAWPNTEAFF.

In its sample, this clonotype was seen a few times. The chain is built from TRBV5-6 and TRBJ1-1, with D unresolved. This CDR3 is built from 15 residues. V lost 0 bases, J lost 4 bases, and 13 bases lay in between. Looked up from germline, CDR1 is SGHDT and CDR2 is YYEEEE. The CDR3 loop reads CASSLVRVRGTEAFF. CDR3 DNA sequence: TGTGCCAGCAGCTTGGTGAGGGTTCGGGGCACTGAAGCTTTCTTT.

The V gene is TRBV6-2 or TRBV6-3, the J gene TRBJ2-1, with 10 bases aligning to TRBD1. Losses at the gene ends were 7 bases for V and 10 bases for J; bases not matched to a gene: 10. The CDR3 covers 14 residues. The germline gives CDR1 MNHEY, CDR2 SVGEGT. This chain's CDR3 is CASTIQRDRGEQFF. The CDR3 bases are TGTGCCAGCACCATTCAAAGGGACAGGGGAGAGCAGTTCTTC.

This clonotype showed up just a few times. This sequence joins TRBV6-5 and TRBJ1-4; no clear D. Trimming shortened V by 4 bases and J by 6 bases, and 18 bases separated the two germline ends. CDR3 length equals 16 residues. The V gene's germline CDR1 is MNHEY and CDR2 SVGAGI. CDR3 loop: CASSSDRASLDEKLFF. The CDR3 nucleotides are TGTGCCAGCAGTTCCGACCGGGCCTCGCTGGATGAAAAACTGTTTTTT.